This TCR beta chain was sequenced in a study of early T cells in non-severe SARS-CoV-2 infection (dated by TCRdb to the early 2020s). Study-level background: Bulk RNA from unsorted whole blood was used for TCR sequencing, so alpha and beta chains could not be paired. Here is what the overall study found, with its caveats: Matching against VDJdb was skewed toward anti-spike CD8 responses, likely underestimated virus-specific expansions, and missed private and CD4 specificities.

The study was a case-control design nested within a healthcare worker cohort in London, UK, with weekly nasopharyngeal swab PCR tests and blood sampling. Healthcare workers were recruited during the week of the UK lockdown, between 23 and 31 March 2020, and followed weekly for up to about 15 weeks. This clonotype was counted ten times or more. Its antigen remains unidentified. Within one base of it there is no much larger clone, and no base qualities were kept. The library was obtained by 5' RACE. Sequencer: NextSeq 500. The TCR library protocol attached unique molecular identifiers to individual cDNA molecules to correct for sequencing error and PCR bias. Both TCR alpha and beta chains were sequenced, and tight co-correlation was observed between alpha and beta sequence abundances in each sample. Processing in the source paper ran as follows. Decombinator V4 was used to annotate TCR sequences for V gene, J gene and CDR3. Expanded TCRs were defined as changing significantly between any two time points under a Poisson model with p below 0.0001. TCR abundances were normalised to the total number of TCRs sequenced in each sample and reported as counts per million. TRAV1-2 paired with TRAJ12, TRAJ20 or TRAJ33 defined MAIT TCRs, while TRAV10 paired with TRAJ18 defined iNKT TCRs. VDJdb, accessed 1 November 2021, was searched for CMV, EBV and SARS-CoV-2 annotated TCRs, with TCRs annotated for multiple antigens excluded. Through fastp at Q25 and MiXCR, TCRdb rebuilt clones from the public reads, retaining in-frame beta chains. One record per CDR3 amino acid sequence lists the most common genes and DNA. The V and J calls here are based on TCRdb, not the publication. Present in this sample are roughly 66,000 distinct CDR3 sequences, less than 9.5% of which were seen just once. The top ten hold roughly 3.2% of the sample.

Between the V and J ends, shortened by 6 bases and 5 bases respectively, the junction contains 8 bases. From the cysteine through the phenylalanine, the CDR3 covers 12 amino acids. Only the CDR3 DNA stays, 36 bases, in frame from base 1. CDR1 and CDR2 (MNHEY, SVGEGT) derive from the germline V gene. The chain was built from TRBV6-2 or TRBV6-3 and TRBJ1-5; 5 matching bases give a weak D call of TRBD1. Sequenced sample: whole blood. The source is an adult who was a healthcare worker with PCR-confirmed SARS-CoV-2 infection or an uninfected control (not recorded which). The base sequence is TGTGCCAGCAGCCAGGGTTATCAGCCCCAGCATTTT. It is translated as CASSQGYQPQHF.